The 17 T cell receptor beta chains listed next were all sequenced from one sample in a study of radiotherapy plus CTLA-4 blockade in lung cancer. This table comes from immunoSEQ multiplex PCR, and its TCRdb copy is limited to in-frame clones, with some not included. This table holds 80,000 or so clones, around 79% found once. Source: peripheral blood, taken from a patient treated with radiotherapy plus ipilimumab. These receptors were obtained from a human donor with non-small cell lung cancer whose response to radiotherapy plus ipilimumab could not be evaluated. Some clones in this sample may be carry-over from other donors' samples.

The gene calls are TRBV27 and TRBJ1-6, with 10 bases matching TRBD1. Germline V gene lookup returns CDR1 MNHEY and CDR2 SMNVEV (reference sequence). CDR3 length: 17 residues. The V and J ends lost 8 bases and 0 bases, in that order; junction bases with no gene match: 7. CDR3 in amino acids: CASGTRTGGSYNSPLHF. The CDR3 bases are TGTGCCAGCGGGACTCGGACAGGGGGCTCCTATAATTCACCCCTCCACTTT.

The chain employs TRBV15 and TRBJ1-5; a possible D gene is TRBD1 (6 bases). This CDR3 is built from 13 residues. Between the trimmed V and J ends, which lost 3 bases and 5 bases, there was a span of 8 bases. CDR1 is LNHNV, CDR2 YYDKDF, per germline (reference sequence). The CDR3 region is CATSSAGDQPQHF. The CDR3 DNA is TGTGCCACCAGCAGCGCAGGGGATCAGCCCCAGCATTTT.

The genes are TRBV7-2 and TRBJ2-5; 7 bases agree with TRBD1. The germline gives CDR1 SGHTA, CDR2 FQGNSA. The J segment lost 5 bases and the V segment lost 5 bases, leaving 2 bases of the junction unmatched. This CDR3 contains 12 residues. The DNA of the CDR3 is TGTGCCAGCAGCCCGGACAGGGAGACCCAGTACTTC. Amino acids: CASSPDRETQYF.

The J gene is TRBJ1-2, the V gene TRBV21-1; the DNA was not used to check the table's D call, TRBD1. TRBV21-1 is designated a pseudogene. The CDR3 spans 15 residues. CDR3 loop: CASSKGTGENYGYTF. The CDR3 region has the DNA TGTGCCAGCAGCAAGGGGACAGGGGAGAACTATGGCTACACCTTC.

CDR3 region: CASSLGQGTYEQYF. In DNA form, the CDR3 reads TGTGCCAGCAGCCTCGGGCAGGGGACCTACGAGCAGTACTTC. The V call is TRBV4-2, the J call TRBJ2-7; weak D call: TRBD1 (6 bases). The V gene lost 4 bases and the J gene lost 2 bases, with 12 bases spanning the gap. Germline lookup yields CDR1 LGHNA and CDR2 YNFKEQ. The CDR3 is 14 residues long.

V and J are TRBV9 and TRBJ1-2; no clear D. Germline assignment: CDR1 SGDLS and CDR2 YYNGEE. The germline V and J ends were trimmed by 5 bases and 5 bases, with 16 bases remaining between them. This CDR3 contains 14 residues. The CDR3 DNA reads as TGTGCCAGCAGTGGTTCCGGGAGGTATTATGGCTACACCTTC. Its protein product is CASSGSGRYYGYTF.

As DNA, the CDR3 is TGTGCCAGCAGCGGGACCGGGACAGGGGCCTACGAGCAGTACTTC. Translated: CASSGTGTGAYEQYF. The genes are TRBV28 and TRBJ2-7; 10 nucleotides agree with TRBD1. There are 15 residues in the CDR3. V shed 6 bases and J 2 bases; nucleotides not matched to a gene: 7. Looked up from germline, CDR1 is MDHEN and CDR2 is SYDVKM.

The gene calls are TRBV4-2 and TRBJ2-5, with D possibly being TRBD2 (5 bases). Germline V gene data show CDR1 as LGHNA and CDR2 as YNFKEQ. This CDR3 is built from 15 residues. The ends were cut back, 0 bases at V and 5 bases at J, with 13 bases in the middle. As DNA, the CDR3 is TGTGCCAGCAGCCAAGATGATGGGAGTTCCGAGACCCAGTACTTC. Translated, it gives CASSQDDGSSETQYF.

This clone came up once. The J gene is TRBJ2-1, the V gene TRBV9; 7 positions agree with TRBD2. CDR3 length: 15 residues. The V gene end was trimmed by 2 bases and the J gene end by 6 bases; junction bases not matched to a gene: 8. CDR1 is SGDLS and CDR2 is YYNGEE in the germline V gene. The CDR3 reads CASSVSAGRGNEQFF. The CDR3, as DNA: TGTGCCAGCAGCGTCTCGGCAGGGAGGGGCAATGAGCAGTTCTTC. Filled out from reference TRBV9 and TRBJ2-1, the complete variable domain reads DSGVTQTPKHLITATGQRVTLRCSPRSGDLSVYWYQQSLDQGLQFLIQYYNGEERAKGNILERFSAQQFPDLHSELNLSSLELGDSALYFCASSVSAGRGNEQFFGPGTRLTVL.

CDR3 bases: TGTGCCAGCAGCTTACCCTCCGGGACAGCGACCTTC. This encodes CASSLPSGTATF. V is TRBV7-9 and J is TRBJ1-2; TRBD1 matches at 7 bases. V lost 2 bases, J lost 14 bases, and 8 bases stayed unmatched. Germline V gene lookup returns CDR1 SEHNR and CDR2 FQNEAQ (reference sequence). The CDR3 consists of 12 residues.

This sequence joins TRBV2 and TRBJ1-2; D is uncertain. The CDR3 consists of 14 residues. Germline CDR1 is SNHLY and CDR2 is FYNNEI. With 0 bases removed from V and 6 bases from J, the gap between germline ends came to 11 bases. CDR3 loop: CASSEALRGNGYTF. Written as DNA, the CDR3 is TGTGCCAGCAGTGAAGCGCTTCGGGGAAATGGCTACACCTTC.

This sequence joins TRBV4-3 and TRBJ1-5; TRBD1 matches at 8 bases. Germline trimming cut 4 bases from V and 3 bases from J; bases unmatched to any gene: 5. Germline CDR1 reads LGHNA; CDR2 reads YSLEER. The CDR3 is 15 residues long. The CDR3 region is CASSLDRGDNQPQHF. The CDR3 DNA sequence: TGCGCCAGCAGCCTAGACAGGGGCGACAATCAGCCCCAGCATTTT.

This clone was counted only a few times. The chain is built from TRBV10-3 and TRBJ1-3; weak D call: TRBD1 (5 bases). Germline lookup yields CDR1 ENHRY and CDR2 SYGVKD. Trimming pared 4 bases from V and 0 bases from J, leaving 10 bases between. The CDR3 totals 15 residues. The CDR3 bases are TGTGCCATCAGTGGGGGCACTAACTCTGGAAACACCATATATTTT. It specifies CAISGGTNSGNTIYF.

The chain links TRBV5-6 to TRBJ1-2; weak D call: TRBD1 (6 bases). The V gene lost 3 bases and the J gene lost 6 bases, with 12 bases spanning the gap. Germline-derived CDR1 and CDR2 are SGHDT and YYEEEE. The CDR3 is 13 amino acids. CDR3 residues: CASSSSSGDGYTF. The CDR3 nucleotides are TGTGCCAGCAGCTCGTCGTCAGGGGATGGCTACACCTTC.

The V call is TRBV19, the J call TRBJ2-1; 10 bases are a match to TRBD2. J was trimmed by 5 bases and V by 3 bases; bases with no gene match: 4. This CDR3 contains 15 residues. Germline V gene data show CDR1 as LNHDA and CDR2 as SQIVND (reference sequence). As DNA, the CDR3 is TGTGCCAGTAGTATTTCTAGCGGGGGACACAATGAGCAGTTCTTC. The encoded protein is CASSISSGGHNEQFF.

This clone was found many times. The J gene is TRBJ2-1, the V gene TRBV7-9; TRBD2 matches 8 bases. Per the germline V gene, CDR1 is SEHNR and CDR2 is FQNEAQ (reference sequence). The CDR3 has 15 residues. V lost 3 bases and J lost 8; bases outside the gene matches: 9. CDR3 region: CASSLVSGGTDEQFF. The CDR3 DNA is TGTGCCAGCAGCTTGGTCAGCGGGGGCACGGATGAGCAGTTCTTC. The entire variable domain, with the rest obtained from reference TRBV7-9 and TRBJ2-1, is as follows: DTGVSQNPRHKITKRGQNVTFRCDPISEHNRLYWYRQTLGQGPEFLTYFQNEAQLEKSRLLSDRFSAERPKGSFSTLEIQRTEQGDSAMYLCASSLVSGGTDEQFFGPGTRLTVL.

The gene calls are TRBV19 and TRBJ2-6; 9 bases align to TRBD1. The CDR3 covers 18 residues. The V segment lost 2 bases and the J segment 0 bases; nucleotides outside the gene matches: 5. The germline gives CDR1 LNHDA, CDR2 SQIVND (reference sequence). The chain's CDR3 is CASSISGQGFSGANVLTF. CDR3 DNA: TGTGCCAGTAGTATATCGGGACAGGGTTTCTCTGGGGCCAACGTCCTGACTTTC.